This note documents a single T cell receptor beta chain sequence. The data stem from a study of blood T cell repertoires in COVID-19. Study-level information: Acute-phase and convalescent COVID-19 samples originated in the United States, Italy and Spain.

From germline, CDR1 is SGHKS and CDR2 YYEKEE (reference sequence). The CDR3 spans 13 residues. The V end lost 5 bases, the J end lost 5 bases, and 13 bases lay between the germline ends. As handled by the study authors: It was from reference gene primer amplification that nucleated cell counts were estimated. The table came from immunoSEQ multiplex PCR; TCRdb's copy has only in-frame clones and leaves some out. From that table come the V and J calls and clone size; the DNA was used to work out D and trimming. The sample holds tens of thousands of clones; more than 65% are singletons and the top ten take roughly 20%.

The chain links TRBV5-5 to TRBJ1-2; tentatively, D is TRBD1 (5 bases). The specimen sequenced was peripheral blood. This TCR came from a woman at least 80 years old with active or convalescent COVID-19. The CDR3 nucleotides are TGTGCCAGCAGGAGTCAGGGCAGTTATGGCTACACCTTC. Its protein is CASRSQGSYGYTF.